The rows below give T cell receptor beta chains drawn from one sample of a study of blood T cell repertoires in COVID-19. Some clones are missing from TCRdb's copy, which holds only in-frame ones; the method was immunoSEQ multiplex PCR. The sample shows about 260,000 clones, more than 75% of them seen only once. The sample taken for sequencing was peripheral blood. These receptors were collected from a woman aged 60 to 75 with COVID-19, enrolled during active disease. Both conserved end residues are part of each CDR3. D genes are given only for firm matches. Not every row has a clone size; where given, it reads once, few, many or a size class.

v_gene: TRBV19; j_gene: TRBJ2-3; abundance: NA; d_gene: NA; CDR3nt: TGTGCCAGTAGATCCGGGGATACGCAGTATTTT; CDR3aa: CASRSGDTQYF
v_gene: TRBV2; j_gene: TRBJ1-1; abundance: NA; d_gene: NA; CDR3nt: TGTGCCAGCAGTCCTGCCGGGGGGCGAAACACTGAAGCTTTCTTT; CDR3aa: CASSPAGGRNTEAFF
v_gene: TRBV27; j_gene: TRBJ2-2; abundance: NA; d_gene: NA; CDR3nt: TGTGCCAGCAGTCAAGACGACAGGAGGCCGCTCAACACCGGGGAGCTGTTTTTT; CDR3aa: CASSQDDRRPLNTGELFF
v_gene: TRBV11-2; j_gene: TRBJ1-5; abundance: once; d_gene: NA; CDR3nt: TGTGCCAGCAGCTTAGGTAGAGTGGGCCAGTTGAATCAGCCCCAGCATTTT; CDR3aa: CASSLGRVGQLNQPQHF
v_gene: TRBV2; j_gene: TRBJ2-1; abundance: NA; d_gene: TRBD2; CDR3nt: TGTGCCAGCAGCGGACTAGCGGGAGCTCGGCAGTTCTTC; CDR3aa: CASSGLAGARQFF
v_gene: TRBV28; j_gene: TRBJ1-1; abundance: NA; d_gene: NA; CDR3nt: TGTGCCAGCAGTTTGGGGAGGAACACTGAAGCTTTCTTT; CDR3aa: CASSLGRNTEAFF
v_gene: TRBV5-4; j_gene: TRBJ1-1; abundance: NA; d_gene: TRBD1; CDR3nt: TGTGCCAGCAGCCGGAGGGGGCGGTTGAACACTGAAGCTTTCTTT; CDR3aa: CASSRRGRLNTEAFF
v_gene: TRBV3-1/TRBV3-2; j_gene: TRBJ2-7; abundance: NA; d_gene: NA; CDR3nt: TGTGCCAGCAGCCAGGGGAGAGAGCAGTACTTC; CDR3aa: CASSQGREQYF
v_gene: TRBV15; j_gene: TRBJ1-1; abundance: few; d_gene: NA; CDR3nt: TGTGCCACCGGGGAGGGCCTTAACACTGAAGCTTTCTTT; CDR3aa: CATGEGLNTEAFF
v_gene: TRBV6-5; j_gene: TRBJ2-2; abundance: NA; d_gene: TRBD1; CDR3nt: TGTGCCAGCAGGACAGGGGACACCGGGGAGCTGTTTTTT; CDR3aa: CASRTGDTGELFF
v_gene: TRBV2; j_gene: TRBJ1-1; abundance: once; d_gene: NA; CDR3nt: TGTGCCAGCAGTGAAGCGCTCAGGGACACTGAAGCTTTCTTT; CDR3aa: CASSEALRDTEAFF
v_gene: TRBV9; j_gene: TRBJ2-7; abundance: NA; d_gene: TRBD2; CDR3nt: TGTGCCAGCAGCGCGGGACTAACCATGGACGAGCAGTACTTC; CDR3aa: CASSAGLTMDEQYF
v_gene: TRBV18; j_gene: TRBJ2-1; abundance: NA; d_gene: NA; CDR3nt: TGTGCCAGCTCTCTCGATAGCTCCTACAATGAGCAGTTCTTC; CDR3aa: CASSLDSSYNEQFF
v_gene: TRBV6-6; j_gene: TRBJ2-2; abundance: NA; d_gene: TRBD2; CDR3nt: TGTGCCAGCAGGGGACTAGCGGGGTCGGGGACCGGGGAGCTGTTTTTT; CDR3aa: CASRGLAGSGTGELFF
v_gene: TRBV7-8; j_gene: TRBJ1-1; abundance: NA; d_gene: NA; CDR3nt: TGTGCCAGCACCCAACTACTCGCAGCCTCGAACACTGAAGCTTTCTTT; CDR3aa: CASTQLLAASNTEAFF
v_gene: TRBV28; j_gene: TRBJ1-4; abundance: NA; d_gene: TRBD1; CDR3nt: TGTGCCAGCAGTCCCCCGACAGGGAGTCAGGAAAAACTGTTTTTT; CDR3aa: CASSPPTGSQEKLFF
v_gene: TRBV5-1; j_gene: TRBJ1-6; abundance: NA; d_gene: NA; CDR3nt: TGCGCCAGCAGCTTGGTCCAGGGCGCACCCCTCCACTTT; CDR3aa: CASSLVQGAPLHF
v_gene: TRBV5-8; j_gene: TRBJ1-1; abundance: NA; d_gene: TRBD1; CDR3nt: TGTGCCAGCAGCTCCGGACAGGGGCTTGTTATAGCTGAAGCTTTCTTT; CDR3aa: CASSSGQGLVIAEAFF
v_gene: TRBV18; j_gene: TRBJ2-5; abundance: NA; d_gene: TRBD2; CDR3nt: TGTGCCAGCTCACCATGGCGAGCGGGAAGTGGGGAGACCCAGTACTTC; CDR3aa: CASSPWRAGSGETQYF
v_gene: TRBV6-5; j_gene: TRBJ1-1; abundance: NA; d_gene: TRBD1; CDR3nt: TGTGCCAGCAGGAGGGACAGGGACAGTGAAGCTTTCTTT; CDR3aa: CASRRDRDSEAFF
v_gene: TRBV27; j_gene: TRBJ1-5; abundance: NA; d_gene: NA; CDR3nt: TGTGCCAGCAGTCAATCCAGGGGTGGACAGAATCAGCCCCAGCATTTT; CDR3aa: CASSQSRGGQNQPQHF
v_gene: TRBV6-5; j_gene: TRBJ1-5; abundance: NA; d_gene: NA; CDR3nt: TGTGCCAGCAGCCTCGACAGGAGCAATCAGCCCCAGCATTTT; CDR3aa: CASSLDRSNQPQHF
v_gene: TRBV28; j_gene: TRBJ1-1; abundance: NA; d_gene: NA; CDR3nt: TGTGCCAGCAGTACAAACAGGGTCGAAGCTTTCTTT; CDR3aa: CASSTNRVEAFF
v_gene: TRBV18; j_gene: TRBJ1-6; abundance: NA; d_gene: NA; CDR3nt: TGTGCCAGCTCACCAATAGACAGCAATAATTCACCCCTCCACTTT; CDR3aa: CASSPIDSNNSPLHF
v_gene: TRBV9; j_gene: TRBJ2-1; abundance: NA; d_gene: TRBD2; CDR3nt: TGTGCCAGCAGCGTCCGGACTAGCGGCAACAATGAGCAGTTCTTC; CDR3aa: CASSVRTSGNNEQFF
v_gene: TRBV7-2; j_gene: TRBJ2-5; abundance: NA; d_gene: TRBD2; CDR3nt: TGTGCCAGCAGCTCGCCCGGGAGGCTAGAGACCCAGTACTTC; CDR3aa: CASSSPGRLETQYF
v_gene: TRBV25-1; j_gene: TRBJ1-6; abundance: NA; d_gene: TRBD1; CDR3nt: TGTGCCAGTGCCAGAGGACAGGGAGGCCTATCGGCGTCACCCCTCCACTTT; CDR3aa: CASARGQGGLSASPLHF